This section outlines one T cell receptor beta chain sequence together with its context. These data are taken from a study of neoadjuvant anti-PD-1 for oral cavity cancer. Repertoires were generated with immunoSEQ multiplex PCR, while TCRdb's copy carries only in-frame clones and drops some. The sample holds about 9,600 clones, approximately 68% seen once. The germline CDR1 and CDR2 sequences are LNHDA and SQIVND (reference sequence). This CDR3 contains 13 residues. Between the trimmed V and J ends, which lost 8 bases and 5 bases, there was a span of 13 bases. Specified time point: after neoadjuvant nivolumab, at surgical resection.

This TCR was sampled from a person between 40 and 85 years old with oral cavity squamous cell carcinoma. V and J are TRBV19 and TRBJ1-5; D uncertain. Specimen: PBMCs, collected after nivolumab (anti-PD-1) treatment. CDR3 DNA: TGTGCCAGTGTCTTGGACCCCGATCAGCCCCAGCATTTT. Encoded protein: CASVLDPDQPQHF.